Each of the 8 T cell receptor beta chains below was sequenced from the same sample in a study of blood T cell repertoires in COVID-19. TCRdb's table, derived via immunoSEQ multiplex PCR, lists solely in-frame clones and lacks some. The table includes about 84,000 clones, more than 80% detected once. Sequencing was carried out using peripheral blood. Receptor source: a woman aged 80 or over with acute or convalescent COVID-19.

The rearrangement links TRBV3-1 (or the pseudogene TRBV3-2) to TRBJ2-7, with 9 bases matching TRBD1. CDR1 and CDR2 (germline): LGHDT, YNNKEL (reference sequence). CDR3 length: 14 amino acids. V was pared by 6 bases and J by 6 bases, with 9 bases of the junction left unmatched. The CDR3 region is CASRSMDRGGEQYF. The CDR3 region has the DNA TGTGCCAGCAGGTCTATGGACAGGGGAGGCGAGCAGTACTTC.

The chain has TRBV6-5 and TRBJ2-7, with D perhaps matching TRBD1 (6 bases). The V and J ends lost 2 bases and 3 bases respectively, with 11 bases between them. CDR1 and CDR2 from the germline V gene are MNHEY and SVGAGI. The CDR3 contains 14 residues. The CDR3, as DNA: TGTGCCAGCAGTTACCTGGACAGTTTCTACGAGCAGTACTTC. Protein product: CASSYLDSFYEQYF.

The J gene is TRBJ2-1, the V gene TRBV20-1, with 12 bases identical to TRBD2. Trimming took 3 bases from V and 9 from J; bases not matched to a gene: 9. The V gene's germline CDR1 is DFQATT and CDR2 SNEGSKA (reference sequence). This CDR3 region has 15 residues. The CDR3 DNA follows: TGCAGTGCTAGTAAAGGTGGACTAGCGGGATTTGAGCAGTTCTTC. This encodes CSASKGGLAGFEQFF.

The chain combines TRBV5-1 with TRBJ1-6, with D maybe TRBD1 (6 bases). The CDR3 covers 14 residues. Germline V CDR1 and CDR2: SGHRS, YFSETQ. V was shortened by 1 base and J by 7 bases, with 9 bases between the two germline ends. CDR3 loop: CASSLTGRNSPLHF. The DNA for the CDR3 is TGCGCCAGCAGCTTGACAGGGCGCAATTCACCCCTCCACTTT. The full variable domain, its missing parts supplied by reference TRBV5-1 and TRBJ1-6, is KAGVTQTPRYLIKTRGQQVTLSCSPISGHRSVSWYQQTPGQGLQFLFEYFSETQRNKGNFPGRFSGRQFSNSRSEMNVSTLELGDSALYLCASSLTGRNSPLHFGNGTRLTVT.

This clone appeared once. This rearrangement joins TRBV5-1 to TRBJ2-5; D may be TRBD1 (5 bases). CDR3 length equals 14 residues. Germline CDR1 SGHRS, CDR2 YFSETQ. Trimming removed 5 bases from V and 1 base from J, with 12 bases in between. CDR3 sequence reads: CASSWGTVQETQYF. CDR3 nucleotides: TGCGCCAGCAGTTGGGGCACAGTCCAAGAGACCCAGTACTTC.

This clone was recorded once. The chain has TRBV6-5 and TRBJ2-2, with 8 nucleotides matching TRBD2. The CDR3 length is 15 residues. The trim removed 4 bases at V and 4 bases at J, leaving 5 bases unmatched. The V gene's germline CDR1 is MNHEY and CDR2 SVGAGI. The CDR3 reads CASSSTGGPTGELFF. CDR3 DNA sequence: TGTGCCAGCAGTTCGACGGGAGGGCCCACCGGGGAGCTGTTTTTT.

The rearrangement joins TRBV18 to TRBJ2-7; 8 bases map to TRBD1. The V and J ends lost 3 bases and 5 bases, in that order; junction bases with no gene match: 3. CDR1 is KGHSH and CDR2 is LQKENI in the germline V gene. The CDR3 contains 13 residues. CDR3 sequence: CASSPSTGDEQYF. CDR3 nucleotide sequence: TGTGCCAGCTCACCCTCGACAGGGGACGAGCAGTACTTC.

The chain employs TRBV7-3 and TRBJ2-1, with D maybe TRBD2 (6 bases). Trimming left V 4 bases short and J 8 bases short, with 15 bases between. Germline CDR1 is SGHTA and CDR2 is FQGTGA. CDR3 length: 14 amino acids. The CDR3 DNA sequence: TGTGCCAGCAGCTCCGAGCCCTCTAGCGATGAGCAGTTCTTC. Protein product: CASSSEPSSDEQFF. Full variable domain (remainder filled in from reference TRBV7-3 and TRBJ2-1): GAGVSQTPSNKVTEKGKYVELRCDPISGHTALYWYRQSLGQGPEFLIYFQGTGAADDSGLPNDRFFAVRPEGSVSTLKIQRTERGDSAVYLCASSSEPSSDEQFFGPGTRLTVL.